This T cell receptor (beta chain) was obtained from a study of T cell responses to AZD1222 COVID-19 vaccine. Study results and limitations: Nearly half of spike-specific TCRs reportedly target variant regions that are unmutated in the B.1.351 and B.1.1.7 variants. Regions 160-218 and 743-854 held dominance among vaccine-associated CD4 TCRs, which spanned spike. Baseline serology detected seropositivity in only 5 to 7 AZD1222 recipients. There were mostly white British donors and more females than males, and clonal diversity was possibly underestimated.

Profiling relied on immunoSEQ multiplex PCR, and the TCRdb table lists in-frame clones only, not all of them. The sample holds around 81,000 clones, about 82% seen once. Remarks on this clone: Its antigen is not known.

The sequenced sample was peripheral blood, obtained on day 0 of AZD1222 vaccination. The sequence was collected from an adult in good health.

CDR3 in DNA: TGTGCCAGCAGTTTATTGGCAGGGTCTAGCGAGCAGTACTTC. It is translated as CASSLLAGSSEQYF. This chain uses TRBV27 with TRBJ2-7; D is possibly TRBD1 (5 bases). V was shortened by 1 base and J by 6 bases, with 13 bases between the two germline ends. In germline, CDR1 is MNHEY, CDR2 SMNVEV (reference sequence). The length of the CDR3 is 14 residues.